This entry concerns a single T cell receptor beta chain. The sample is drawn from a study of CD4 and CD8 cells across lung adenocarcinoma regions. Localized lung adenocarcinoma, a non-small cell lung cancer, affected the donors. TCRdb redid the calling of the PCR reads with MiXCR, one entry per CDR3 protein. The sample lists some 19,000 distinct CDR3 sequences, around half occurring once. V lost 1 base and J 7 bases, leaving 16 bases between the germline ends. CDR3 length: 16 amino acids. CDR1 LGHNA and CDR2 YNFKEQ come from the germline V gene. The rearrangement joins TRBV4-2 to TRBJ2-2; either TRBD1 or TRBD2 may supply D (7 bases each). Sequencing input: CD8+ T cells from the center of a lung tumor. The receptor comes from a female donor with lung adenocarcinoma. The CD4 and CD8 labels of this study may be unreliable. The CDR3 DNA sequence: TGTGCCAGCAGCCAAGGAAGTCTCAGGGGGGGCGGGGAGCTGTTTTTT. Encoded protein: CASSQGSLRGGGELFF.